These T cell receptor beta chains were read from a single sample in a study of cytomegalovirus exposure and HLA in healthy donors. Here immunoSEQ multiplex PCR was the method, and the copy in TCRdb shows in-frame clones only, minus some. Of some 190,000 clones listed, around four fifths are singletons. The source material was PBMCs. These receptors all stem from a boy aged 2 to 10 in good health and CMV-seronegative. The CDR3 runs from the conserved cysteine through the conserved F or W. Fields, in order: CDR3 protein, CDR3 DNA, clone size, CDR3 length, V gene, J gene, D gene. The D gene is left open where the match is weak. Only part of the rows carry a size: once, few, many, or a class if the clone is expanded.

CDR3aa: CAWRNGNSYNSPLHF
CDR3nt: TGTGCCTGGAGGAACGGGAACTCCTATAATTCACCCCTCCACTTT
abundance: NA
len: 15
v_gene: TRBV30
j_gene: TRBJ1-6
d_gene: NA

CDR3aa: CASSFGQMNTEAFF
CDR3nt: TGTGCCAGCAGCTTCGGACAGATGAACACTGAAGCTTTCTTT
abundance: NA
len: 14
v_gene: TRBV5-6
j_gene: TRBJ1-1
d_gene: NA

CDR3aa: CASSDRGNTEAFF
CDR3nt: TGTGCCAGCAGTGATCGGGGAAACACTGAAGCTTTCTTT
abundance: NA
len: 13
v_gene: TRBV6-1
j_gene: TRBJ1-1
d_gene: NA

CDR3aa: CASSEEGQASTDTQYF
CDR3nt: TGTGCCAGCAGTGAAGAGGGACAGGCAAGCACAGATACGCAGTATTTT
abundance: NA
len: 16
v_gene: TRBV2
j_gene: TRBJ2-3
d_gene: TRBD1

CDR3aa: CASSPDRGSNQPQHF
CDR3nt: TGTGCCAGCAGCCCAGACAGGGGGAGCAATCAGCCCCAGCATTTT
abundance: NA
len: 15
v_gene: TRBV7-9
j_gene: TRBJ1-5
d_gene: TRBD1

CDR3aa: CASSVEAETVYGYTF
CDR3nt: TGTGCCAGCAGCGTAGAAGCGGAGACCGTCTATGGCTACACCTTC
abundance: NA
len: 15
v_gene: TRBV9
j_gene: TRBJ1-2
d_gene: NA

CDR3aa: CASSLFSGVSYEQYF
CDR3nt: TGTGCCAGCAGCTTGTTTTCGGGGGTCTCCTACGAGCAGTACTTC
abundance: NA
len: 15
v_gene: TRBV5-6
j_gene: TRBJ2-7
d_gene: NA

CDR3aa: CASSETRPSYEQYF
CDR3nt: TGCGCCAGCAGTGAGACTAGACCCTCCTACGAGCAGTACTTC
abundance: NA
len: 14
v_gene: TRBV10-1
j_gene: TRBJ2-7
d_gene: NA

CDR3aa: CASSIRGLTYGYTF
CDR3nt: TGTGCCAGTAGTATAAGGGGCTTGACCTATGGCTACACCTTC
abundance: once
len: 14
v_gene: TRBV19
j_gene: TRBJ1-2
d_gene: NA

CDR3aa: CASSPRGTDTQYF
CDR3nt: TGTGCCAGCAGCCCCAGAGGGACAGATACGCAGTATTTT
abundance: NA
len: 13
v_gene: TRBV2
j_gene: TRBJ2-3
d_gene: NA

CDR3aa: CASSPGGTGLSYGYTF
CDR3nt: TGTGCCAGCAGCCCCGGGGGGACAGGACTCAGCTATGGCTACACCTTC
abundance: NA
len: 16
v_gene: TRBV5-6
j_gene: TRBJ1-2
d_gene: TRBD1

CDR3aa: CASTQLRGNSPLHF
CDR3nt: TGTGCCAGCACCCAGCTAAGGGGAAATTCACCCCTCCACTTT
abundance: NA
len: 14
v_gene: TRBV6-6
j_gene: TRBJ1-6
d_gene: NA

CDR3aa: CASSDSGLAGANTGELFF
CDR3nt: TGTGCCAGCAGTGACTCGGGACTAGCGGGGGCGAACACCGGGGAGCTGTTTTTT
abundance: NA
len: 18
v_gene: TRBV28
j_gene: TRBJ2-2
d_gene: TRBD2

CDR3aa: CASSFRTGGSPLHF
CDR3nt: TGTGCCAGCAGTTTCAGGACCGGGGGTTCACCCCTCCACTTT
abundance: once
len: 14
v_gene: TRBV27
j_gene: TRBJ1-6
d_gene: NA

CDR3aa: CAWSRLAGGNEQFF
CDR3nt: TGTGCCTGGAGTCGACTAGCGGGGGGAAATGAGCAGTTCTTC
abundance: NA
len: 14
v_gene: TRBV30
j_gene: TRBJ2-1
d_gene: TRBD2

CDR3aa: CASSHGQGGNQPQHF
CDR3nt: TGTGCCAGCAGCCACGGACAGGGGGGCAATCAGCCCCAGCATTTT
abundance: NA
len: 15
v_gene: TRBV7-9
j_gene: TRBJ1-5
d_gene: TRBD1

CDR3aa: CSVETGTDTQYF
CDR3nt: TGCAGCGTTGAGACAGGGACGGATACGCAGTATTTT
abundance: NA
len: 12
v_gene: TRBV29-1
j_gene: TRBJ2-3
d_gene: TRBD1

CDR3aa: CASSLSGSSYEQYF
CDR3nt: TGTGCCAGCAGTTTAAGCGGGAGCTCCTACGAGCAGTACTTC
abundance: few
len: 14
v_gene: TRBV27
j_gene: TRBJ2-7
d_gene: TRBD2

CDR3aa: CASSQEIFGEGTDTQYF
CDR3nt: TGCGCCAGCAGCCAAGAGATTTTCGGGGAGGGCACAGATACGCAGTATTTT
abundance: NA
len: 17
v_gene: TRBV4-1
j_gene: TRBJ2-3
d_gene: NA

CDR3aa: CSVARGATQAQLKQYF
CDR3nt: TGCAGCGTTGCGCGGGGGGCTACTCAGGCACAGCTGAAGCAGTATTTT
abundance: few
len: 16
v_gene: TRBV29-1
j_gene: TRBJ2-3
d_gene: TRBD2

CDR3aa: CASSARLSYNEQFF
CDR3nt: TGCGCCAGCAGTGCGCGTCTCTCCTACAATGAGCAGTTCTTC
abundance: NA
len: 14
v_gene: TRBV10-1
j_gene: TRBJ2-1
d_gene: NA

CDR3aa: CASSLGLASDTQYF
CDR3nt: TGCGCCAGCAGCCTTGGACTAGCGTCGGATACGCAGTATTTT
abundance: NA
len: 14
v_gene: TRBV5-1
j_gene: TRBJ2-3
d_gene: TRBD2

CDR3aa: CASSQADRGVNTEAFF
CDR3nt: TGTGCCAGCAGCCAAGCCGACAGGGGGGTGAACACTGAAGCTTTCTTT
abundance: few
len: 16
v_gene: TRBV4-2
j_gene: TRBJ1-1
d_gene: TRBD1

CDR3aa: CASSIPGGNEQYF
CDR3nt: TGTGCCAGTAGTATCCCAGGGGGCAACGAGCAGTACTTC
abundance: NA
len: 13
v_gene: TRBV19
j_gene: TRBJ2-7
d_gene: TRBD1

CDR3aa: CASFQGISNTEAFF
CDR3nt: TGTGCCAGCTTCCAGGGGATCTCGAACACTGAAGCTTTCTTT
abundance: NA
len: 14
v_gene: TRBV5-8
j_gene: TRBJ1-1
d_gene: NA

CDR3aa: CAISDGQGNNQPQHF
CDR3nt: TGTGCCATCAGTGACGGACAGGGGAACAATCAGCCCCAGCATTTT
abundance: NA
len: 15
v_gene: TRBV10-3
j_gene: TRBJ1-5
d_gene: TRBD1

CDR3aa: CASLQGGEQFF
CDR3nt: TGTGCCAGCCTCCAGGGCGGCGAGCAGTTCTTC
abundance: NA
len: 11
v_gene: TRBV5-6
j_gene: TRBJ2-1
d_gene: NA

CDR3aa: CAWSEGSGRAGVYF
CDR3nt: TGTGCCTGGAGTGAAGGAAGCGGGAGGGCCGGGGTGTACTTC
abundance: once
len: 14
v_gene: TRBV30
j_gene: TRBJ2-7
d_gene: TRBD2

CDR3aa: CAWSVSGTNGEKLFF
CDR3nt: TGTGCCTGGAGTGTATCTGGGACAAACGGAGAAAAACTGTTTTTT
abundance: NA
len: 15
v_gene: TRBV30
j_gene: TRBJ1-4
d_gene: NA

CDR3aa: CASSSRDRGYNEQFF
CDR3nt: TGTGCCAGCAGTAGCCGGGACAGGGGTTACAATGAGCAGTTCTTC
abundance: NA
len: 15
v_gene: TRBV2
j_gene: TRBJ2-1
d_gene: TRBD1

CDR3aa: CASSPAGLAGQETQYF
CDR3nt: TGTGCCAGCAGCCCCGCCGGGCTAGCGGGACAAGAGACCCAGTACTTC
abundance: NA
len: 16
v_gene: TRBV9
j_gene: TRBJ2-5
d_gene: TRBD2

CDR3aa: CASSEPYAGEQFF
CDR3nt: TGCGCCAGCAGTGAGCCCTATGCGGGTGAGCAGTTCTTC
abundance: NA
len: 13
v_gene: TRBV10-2
j_gene: TRBJ2-1
d_gene: NA

CDR3aa: CASSSIGVSNSPLHF
CDR3nt: TGTGCCAGCAGCTCGATAGGGGTTTCCAATTCACCCCTCCACTTT
abundance: NA
len: 15
v_gene: TRBV7-2
j_gene: TRBJ1-6
d_gene: NA

CDR3aa: CASSSNGGHMNTEAFF
CDR3nt: TGTGCCAGCAGCTCTAACGGGGGGCATATGAACACTGAAGCTTTCTTT
abundance: NA
len: 16
v_gene: TRBV7-9
j_gene: TRBJ1-1
d_gene: NA

CDR3aa: CAWTGPSRETQYF
CDR3nt: TGTGCCTGGACTGGTCCCTCGAGGGAGACCCAGTACTTC
abundance: few
len: 13
v_gene: TRBV30
j_gene: TRBJ2-5
d_gene: NA

CDR3aa: CASSLVPVTGGSSYNEQFF
CDR3nt: TGTGCCAGCAGCTTAGTACCAGTCACAGGTGGCAGCTCCTACAATGAGCAGTTCTTC
abundance: NA
len: 19
v_gene: TRBV11-2
j_gene: TRBJ2-1
d_gene: NA

CDR3aa: CASSELGGRGNEQFF
CDR3nt: TGTGCCAGCAGTGAACTAGGCGGGAGGGGTAATGAGCAGTTCTTC
abundance: NA
len: 15
v_gene: TRBV25-1
j_gene: TRBJ2-1
d_gene: TRBD2

CDR3aa: CAWSGLAGAYEQYF
CDR3nt: TGTGCCTGGAGTGGCCTAGCGGGAGCTTACGAGCAGTACTTC
abundance: NA
len: 14
v_gene: TRBV30
j_gene: TRBJ2-7
d_gene: TRBD2

CDR3aa: CASSLARLSSGNTIYF
CDR3nt: TGTGCCAGCAGCTTAGCGCGGCTCAGCTCTGGAAACACCATATATTTT
abundance: NA
len: 16
v_gene: TRBV7-8
j_gene: TRBJ1-3
d_gene: NA

CDR3aa: CASSKANRDRDSYGYTF
CDR3nt: TGTGCCAGCAGCAAAGCCAACCGGGACAGGGACTCCTATGGCTACACCTTC
abundance: NA
len: 17
v_gene: TRBV21-1
j_gene: TRBJ1-2
d_gene: NA

CDR3aa: CASSLGQGATDPQYF
CDR3nt: TGTGCCAGCAGCTTAGGCCAGGGGGCAACAGATCCGCAGTATTTT
abundance: NA
len: 15
v_gene: TRBV5-6
j_gene: TRBJ2-3
d_gene: TRBD1

CDR3aa: CASSVESDGETQYF
CDR3nt: TGTGCCAGCAGCGTAGAGAGCGACGGGGAGACCCAGTACTTC
abundance: NA
len: 14
v_gene: TRBV9
j_gene: TRBJ2-5
d_gene: NA

CDR3aa: CASRASGGARNEQFF
CDR3nt: TGTGCCAGCAGGGCTAGCGGGGGGGCCAGGAATGAGCAGTTCTTC
abundance: NA
len: 15
v_gene: TRBV2
j_gene: TRBJ2-1
d_gene: TRBD2

CDR3aa: CASSLQGGYGYTF
CDR3nt: TGTGCCAGCAGCTTACAGGGTGGATATGGCTACACCTTC
abundance: NA
len: 13
v_gene: TRBV5-5
j_gene: TRBJ1-2
d_gene: NA

CDR3aa: CAWSWGGPGVDGYTF
CDR3nt: TGTGCCTGGAGTTGGGGGGGGCCCGGCGTGGATGGCTACACCTTC
abundance: NA
len: 15
v_gene: TRBV30
j_gene: TRBJ1-2
d_gene: NA

CDR3aa: CASSADRGGTDTQYF
CDR3nt: TGTGCCAGCAGTGCCGACAGGGGTGGCACAGATACGCAGTATTTT
abundance: few
len: 15
v_gene: TRBV6-4
j_gene: TRBJ2-3
d_gene: TRBD1

CDR3aa: CASSVSTTGTSGLGEQFF
CDR3nt: TGTGCCAGCAGCGTCTCGACCACCGGGACTAGCGGGTTAGGTGAGCAGTTCTTC
abundance: NA
len: 18
v_gene: TRBV9
j_gene: TRBJ2-1
d_gene: TRBD2

CDR3aa: CASSLRAGVGETQYF
CDR3nt: TGTGCCAGCAGCCTAAGAGCGGGAGTAGGGGAGACCCAGTACTTC
abundance: NA
len: 15
v_gene: TRBV14
j_gene: TRBJ2-5
d_gene: TRBD2

CDR3aa: CASSVEGEGNEQFF
CDR3nt: TGTGCCAGCAGCGTAGAGGGGGAAGGCAATGAGCAGTTCTTC
abundance: NA
len: 14
v_gene: TRBV9
j_gene: TRBJ2-1
d_gene: NA